The 19 T cell receptor beta chains in this list originate from one sample, sequenced in a study of CD8 T cells in Susac syndrome. Random hexamers were used to reverse transcribe about 0.45 to 1 ug of RNA. Each CDR3 protein gets one entry after TCRdb re-called the immunoSEQ multiplex PCR reads with MiXCR. The sample includes around 110,000 distinct CDR3 sequences, around 96% of them seen just once. Sequences were obtained from CD4+ T cells from PBMCs. The source of these receptors is a human donor with Susac syndrome.

The rearrangement links TRBV30 to TRBJ1-2; tentatively, D is TRBD1 (5 bases). The CDR3 sequence is 13 residues long. Germline-derived CDR1 and CDR2 are GTSNPN and SVGIG (reference sequence). Trimming took 1 base from V and 4 from J, leaving 10 bases between them. CDR3 coding DNA: TGTGCCTGGAGTGCCCAGGGTGGCTATGGCTACACCTTC. It codes for CAWSAQGGYGYTF. The variable domain in full, completed from reference TRBV30 and TRBJ1-2, reads SQTIHQWPATLVQPVGSPLSLECTVEGTSNPNLYWYRQAAGRGLQLLFYSVGIGQISSEVPQNLSASRPQDRQFILSSKKLLLSDSGFYLCAWSAQGGYGYTFGSGTRLTVV.

The count of this clonotype is one. This chain connects TRBV5-1 to TRBJ2-5; 9 bases agree with TRBD2. The CDR3 extends over 15 amino acids. Germline CDR1 reads SGHRS; CDR2 reads YFSETQ. The V gene end was trimmed by 5 bases and the J gene end by 2 bases; junction bases not matched to a gene: 7. In DNA, the CDR3 is TGCGCCAGCAGGAGGGCTAGCGGGACTCAAGAGACCCAGTACTTC. Its protein product is CASRRASGTQETQYF.

V gene TRBV25-1 combines with J gene TRBJ2-5; 7 bases are a match to TRBD1. Germline lookup yields CDR1 MGHDK and CDR2 SYGVNS. Trimming at V came to 1 base and at J to 0 bases, leaving 5 bases not matched to a gene. The CDR3 has 16 amino acids. The CDR3 region is CASSESVTGYQETQYF. The CDR3 DNA reads TGTGCCAGCAGTGAATCTGTGACAGGGTACCAAGAGACCCAGTACTTC.

The chain uses TRBV20-1 and TRBJ1-5; no definite D call. CDR3 length equals 16 residues. Germline V gives CDR1 DFQATT, CDR2 SNEGSKA (reference sequence). With 4 bases removed from V and 0 bases from J, the gap between germline ends came to 16 bases. The DNA of the CDR3 is TGCAGTGCTATCGGGTTGGGGTCTTCTAGCAATCAGCCCCAGCATTTT. It is translated as CSAIGLGSSSNQPQHF.

The chain combines TRBV5-4 with TRBJ1-1; TRBD1 agrees at 8 bases. V was clipped by 3 bases and J by 6 bases; unmatched bases: 7. Germline CDR1 is SGHNT and CDR2 is YYREEE (reference sequence). The CDR3 covers 14 residues. In DNA, the CDR3 is TGTGCCAGCAGCTCCAAAGGGGACAGGTCTGAAGCTTTCTTT. Its translation is CASSSKGDRSEAFF.

The chain combines TRBV7-2 with TRBJ2-1, with D unresolved. CDR3 length: 13 amino acids. The germline CDR1 and CDR2 sequences are SGHTA and FQGNSA. V shed 5 bases and J shed 4 bases, with 9 bases lying between them. The DNA of the CDR3 is TGTGCCAGCAGCCCGATGGGATACAATGAGCAGTTCTTC. As protein: CASSPMGYNEQFF.

The CDR3 DNA is TGTGCCAGCAGTTTTGAGGGGGCGAACACCGGGGAGCTGTTTTTT. Its translation is CASSFEGANTGELFF. The chain combines TRBV27 with TRBJ2-2, with D perhaps matching TRBD1 (6 bases). The length of the CDR3 is 15 residues. Trimming cost V 3 bases and J 0 bases, with 8 bases left between them. CDR1 and CDR2 from the germline V gene are MNHEY and SMNVEV (reference sequence).

The chain couples TRBV12-3 or TRBV12-4 to TRBJ2-5; no firm D call. The germline V and J ends were trimmed by 7 bases and 3 bases, with 18 bases remaining between them. The CDR3 has 15 amino acids. The CDR3 region has the DNA TGTGCCAGCACCCGAAGCCCTCAGATTGAAGAGACCCAGTACTTC. Encoded protein: CASTRSPQIEETQYF.

This clonotype has only one observation. The gene calls are TRBV7-2 and TRBJ2-7, with 10 bases aligning to TRBD1. Germline CDR1 reads SGHTA; CDR2 reads FQGNSA. The ends lost 1 base at V and 6 bases at J; junction bases unmatched: 6. This CDR3 contains 15 residues. CDR3 bases: TGTGCCAGCAGCTTAGTGGGGACAGGGGCGTCCGAGCAGTACTTC. Translated: CASSLVGTGASEQYF.

This chain joins TRBV20-1 and TRBJ1-5, with 8 bases matching TRBD1. The CDR3 runs 14 residues. V trimming: 3 bases; J trimming: 3 bases; junction bases outside the gene matches: 4. Looked up from germline, CDR1 is DFQATT and CDR2 is SNEGSKA (reference sequence). The DNA for the CDR3 is TGCAGTGCTAGTGCAGGGGGCAACAATCAGCCCCAGCATTTT. Encoded protein: CSASAGGNNQPQHF.

V and J are TRBV24-1 and TRBJ2-5, with D tentatively TRBD2 (5 bases). CDR3 length: 15 residues. Germline CDR1 KGHDR, CDR2 SFDVKD. V gave up 3 bases and J gave up 2 bases, with 12 bases separating them. The CDR3 sequence is CATSDDDGRQETQYF. In DNA form, the CDR3 reads TGTGCCACCAGTGATGATGATGGGAGACAAGAGACCCAGTACTTC.

The rearrangement uses TRBV24-1 and TRBJ1-5, with unresolved D. Germline V gene lookup returns CDR1 KGHDR and CDR2 SFDVKD. The V end was cut by 0 bases, the J end by 7 bases, with 6 bases between. The CDR3 totals 13 residues. In DNA form, the CDR3 reads TGTGCCACCAGTGATTTGAGTTCGCAGCCCCAGCATTTT. Translating it yields CATSDLSSQPQHF.

The CDR3 loop is CSVVGGGSPEQFF. Here the CDR3 DNA reads TGCAGCGTTGTGGGCGGGGGTTCGCCTGAGCAGTTCTTC. V is TRBV29-1 and J is TRBJ2-1; 7 positions agree with TRBD2. Unmatched junction bases numbered 9, after V lost 4 bases and J lost 9 bases. CDR3 length equals 13 residues. CDR1 is SQVTM and CDR2 is ANQGSEA in the germline V gene.

This clonotype was counted a single time. This chain connects TRBV30 to TRBJ1-5; the D gene is possibly TRBD1 (5 bases). This CDR3 is 13 amino acids long. Germline values: CDR1 GTSNPN, CDR2 SVGIG (reference sequence). Trimming cost V 2 bases and J 7 bases, with 12 bases left between them. CDR3 in amino acids: CAWSPQGEQPQHF. DNA of the CDR3: TGTGCCTGGAGTCCTCAGGGAGAACAGCCCCAGCATTTT. The full variable domain, rest sourced from reference TRBV30 and TRBJ1-5, is SQTIHQWPATLVQPVGSPLSLECTVEGTSNPNLYWYRQAAGRGLQLLFYSVGIGQISSEVPQNLSASRPQDRQFILSSKKLLLSDSGFYLCAWSPQGEQPQHFGDGTRLSIL.

The genes are TRBV29-1 and TRBJ1-1; D is uncertain. Deletions cut 2 bases from V and 1 base from J, with 8 bases between. The germline CDR1 and CDR2 sequences are SQVTM and ANQGSEA. The length of the CDR3 is 13 residues. The CDR3 protein is CSVELMSNTEAFF. The CDR3 bases are TGCAGCGTTGAACTGATGTCGAACACTGAAGCTTTCTTT.

The chain joins TRBV6-2 or TRBV6-3 to TRBJ2-7, with 8 bases identical to TRBD1. Germline CDR1 reads MNHEY; CDR2 reads SVGEGT. Germline trimming cut 10 bases from V and 2 bases from J; bases unmatched to any gene: 10. The CDR3 sequence is 14 residues long. CDR3: CATLNRGTTYEQYF. The CDR3 DNA reads as TGTGCCACCCTCAACAGGGGGACCACCTACGAGCAGTACTTC.

J is TRBJ2-1 and V is TRBV2; a weak D match, TRBD2 (5 bases). This CDR3 is built from 16 residues. Germline V gene lookup returns CDR1 SNHLY and CDR2 FYNNEI. V was shortened by 5 bases and J by 8 bases, with 22 bases between the two germline ends. CDR3 residues: CASSLGLSRVHDEQFF. CDR3 bases: TGTGCCAGCAGTCTTGGACTCTCGAGGGTACACGATGAGCAGTTCTTC.

The chain links TRBV2 to TRBJ1-1, with D maybe TRBD1 (5 bases). The CDR3 is made up of 12 amino acids. Germline-derived CDR1 and CDR2 are SNHLY and FYNNEI. V was pared by 5 bases and J by 4 bases, with 8 bases between. CDR3 loop: CASSRGGTEAFF. CDR3 DNA sequence: TGTGCCAGCAGTCGCGGGGGCACTGAAGCTTTCTTT.

The chain couples TRBV27 to TRBJ2-1; 7 nucleotides align to TRBD2. The ends lost 2 bases at V and 8 bases at J; junction bases unmatched: 9. This CDR3 spans 15 amino acids. The germline V gene has CDR1 MNHEY and CDR2 SMNVEV (reference sequence). The CDR3 loop reads CASSLEGGRGYEQFF. Written as DNA, the CDR3 is TGTGCCAGCAGTTTAGAGGGAGGGCGCGGGTATGAGCAGTTCTTC.